This T cell receptor beta chain was captured in a study of T cell responses to AZD1222 COVID-19 vaccine. The wider study: Second-dose intervals of approximately 4 or approximately 12 weeks were pooled.

Sequencing was performed with immunoSEQ multiplex PCR; in TCRdb, only in-frame clones are kept and a portion is missing. This table has around 200,000 clones, approximately 95% appearing once. On this clone: Antigen specificity is unknown.

Germline CDR1 and CDR2: SGHRS and YFSETQ. This CDR3 has 15 amino acids. Deletions cut 4 bases from V and 0 bases from J, with 13 bases between. Study-wide results and caveats: Dominant CD4 TCR responses targeted spike regions 160-218 and 743-854. Baseline seropositivity characterized only a handful of AZD1222 recipients. All repertoire sampling was performed exclusively after the peak T cell response.

Sequenced here: peripheral blood, sampled on day 0 of AZD1222 vaccination. V gene TRBV5-1 combines with J gene TRBJ1-2, with a weak D call TRBD1 (6 bases). This sequence was found in an adult in good health. This CDR3 is CASSIGQPANYGYTF. The CDR3 DNA reads TGCGCCAGCAGCATCGGACAGCCTGCTAACTATGGCTACACCTTC.